The 10 T cell receptor beta chains listed next were all sequenced from one sample in a study of blood T cell repertoires in COVID-19. Only in-frame clones appear in the TCRdb table, and some are missing; sequencing was by immunoSEQ multiplex PCR. Here the sample spans over 65,000 clones, 70% to 90% being singletons. Input material: peripheral blood. The origin of the receptors is a man in his forties or fifties with active or convalescent COVID-19.

This chain's CDR3 is CATRTRGNTEAFF. The DNA for the CDR3 is TGTGCCACCAGGACCCGAGGGAACACTGAAGCTTTCTTT. This rearrangement joins TRBV24-1 to TRBJ1-1, with D uncertain. Germline CDR1 reads KGHDR; CDR2 reads SFDVKD. CDR3 length equals 13 residues. Trimming shortened V by 7 bases and J by 1 base, and 9 bases separated the two germline ends.

The chain uses TRBV6-5 and TRBJ2-2; TRBD1 agrees at 7 bases. This CDR3 contains 15 residues. The ends lost 6 bases at V and 1 base at J; junction bases unmatched: 5. Looked up from germline, CDR1 is MNHEY and CDR2 is SVGAGI. The CDR3, as DNA: TGTGCCAGCAGAGCCGGGACAGTGAACACCGGGGAGCTGTTTTTT. Its protein is CASRAGTVNTGELFF.

This chain links TRBV5-5 with TRBJ1-5; 10 bases map to TRBD1. Germline CDR1 and CDR2: SGHKS and YYEKEE (reference sequence). The V and J ends lost 4 bases and 2 bases, in that order; junction bases with no gene match: 3. The CDR3 is made up of 15 amino acids. CDR3 sequence: CASSGGTGGNQPQHF. In DNA, the CDR3 is TGTGCCAGCAGCGGGGGGACAGGGGGCAATCAGCCCCAGCATTTT.

The chain joins TRBV10-1 to TRBJ2-7; the D gene is possibly TRBD2 (5 bases). This CDR3 has 13 amino acids. Per the germline V gene, CDR1 is WNHNN and CDR2 is SYGVQD (reference sequence). The V end was cut by 4 bases, the J end by 7 bases, with 14 bases between. The CDR3 DNA reads TGCGCCAGCAGTGGCCGGGGATCCGGGGAGCAGTACTTC. Encoded protein: CASSGRGSGEQYF.

CDR3 amino acids: CASSLEAGGPTNEKLFF. DNA of the CDR3: TGCGCCAGCAGCTTGGAGGCAGGGGGCCCAACTAATGAAAAACTGTTTTTT. The V gene is TRBV5-1, the J gene TRBJ1-4, with TRBD1 identical over 8 bases. The germline CDR1 and CDR2 sequences are SGHRS and YFSETQ. J gave up 0 bases and V 0 bases, and 4 bases lay outside the gene matches. The CDR3 loop spans 17 amino acids.

This chain connects TRBV23-1 to TRBJ1-3; D not certain. TRBV23-1 is annotated as an ORF whose role is uncertain. Trimming took off 11 bases at V and 2 bases at J, with 22 bases between the two ends. The CDR3 contains 16 residues. The CDR3 nucleotides read TGCGCCGAAAAACGGGGAACCTCTTTTACTGGAAACACCATATATTTT. Residues: CAEKRGTSFTGNTIYF.

The CDR3 sequence: CASSSEVLVYGYTF. The CDR3, as DNA: TGTGCCAGCAGCTCCGAGGTCTTAGTCTATGGCTACACCTTC. The rearrangement links TRBV5-4 to TRBJ1-2; D remains ambiguous. This CDR3 is built from 14 residues. Between the trimmed V and J ends, which lost 3 bases and 4 bases, there was a span of 13 bases. CDR1 and CDR2 from the germline V gene are SGHNT and YYREEE (reference sequence).

This sequence joins TRBV10-1 and TRBJ2-7, with 9 nucleotides matching TRBD1. The germline gives CDR1 WNHNN, CDR2 SYGVQD (reference sequence). This CDR3 spans 14 amino acids. V gave up 6 bases and J gave up 2 bases; unmatched junction bases: 5. The CDR3: CASSRTGDPYEQYF. CDR3 nucleotide sequence: TGCGCCAGCAGCAGGACAGGGGACCCCTACGAGCAGTACTTC.

Here the CDR3 DNA reads TGTGCCAGTAGTGGCGGGACAGGGAGGTCACCCCTCCACTTT. It is translated as CASSGGTGRSPLHF. The chain is built from TRBV19 and TRBJ1-6, with 9 bases lining up with TRBD1. The ends lost 5 bases at V and 10 bases at J; junction bases unmatched: 6. Germline CDR1 reads LNHDA; CDR2 reads SQIVND (reference sequence). This CDR3 is 14 amino acids long.

The V gene is TRBV11-1, the J gene TRBJ2-5; TRBD1 agrees at 7 bases. The CDR3 contains 13 residues. Germline V lookup: CDR1 SGHAT, CDR2 FQDESV (reference sequence). J was trimmed by 9 bases and V by 3 bases; bases with no gene match: 7. The CDR3 loop is CASSFTDRASQYF. For the CDR3, the DNA is TGTGCCAGCAGCTTTACTGACAGGGCTTCCCAGTACTTC.